Each of the 31 T cell receptor beta chains below was sequenced from the same sample in a study of blood T cell repertoires in COVID-19. The table came from immunoSEQ multiplex PCR; TCRdb's copy has only in-frame clones and leaves some out. Here the sample spans some 75,000 clones, 88% being singletons. Source material: peripheral blood. These receptors were taken from a man aged 65 to 79 with active or convalescent COVID-19.

Here the CDR3 DNA reads TGCAGCGTTATGGGCACTTACGAGCAGTACTTC. Translating it yields CSVMGTYEQYF. This chain connects TRBV29-1 to TRBJ2-7; the D is unclear. CDR3 length: 11 amino acids. Germline V lookup: CDR1 SQVTM, CDR2 ANQGSEA. Trimming pared 5 bases from V and 4 bases from J, leaving 9 bases between.

The CDR3 sequence is CATKAATGELFF. CDR3 sequence (DNA): TGTGCCACCAAAGCGGCCACCGGGGAGCTGTTTTTT. The rearrangement joins TRBV24-1 to TRBJ2-2, with TRBD2 as a possible D gene (5 bases). Deletions cut 8 bases from V and 4 bases from J, with 7 bases between. The V gene's germline CDR1 is KGHDR and CDR2 SFDVKD. There are 12 residues in the CDR3.

The rearrangement links TRBV19 to TRBJ1-1; possible D gene TRBD1, 5 bases. The CDR3 is 17 amino acids. V was shortened by 4 bases and J by 0 bases, with 18 bases between the two germline ends. Per the germline V gene, CDR1 is LNHDA and CDR2 is SQIVND (reference sequence). DNA of the CDR3: TGTGCCAGTAGTACCCGGCCCGGGGACTTAATGAACACTGAAGCTTTCTTT. Translating gives CASSTRPGDLMNTEAFF.

V usage is TRBV7-6 and J usage is TRBJ2-4, with TRBD2 as a possible D gene (5 bases). Germline V gives CDR1 SGHVS, CDR2 FNYEAQ. The CDR3 contains 15 residues. The ends were cut back, 2 bases at V and 1 base at J, with 9 bases in the middle. DNA for the CDR3: TGTGCCAGCAGCTTATTGTGGAGGGCCAAAAACATTCAGTACTTC. This codes for CASSLLWRAKNIQYF.

The DNA for the CDR3 is TGTGCCAGCAGCCCCCAGCAGGCTAGCGGGACCGGGGAGCTGTTTTTT. Amino acid sequence: CASSPQQASGTGELFF. The rearrangement joins TRBV3-1 (or the pseudogene TRBV3-2) to TRBJ2-2; 8 bases map to TRBD2. From germline, CDR1 is LGHDT and CDR2 YNNKEL (reference sequence). The CDR3 has 16 residues. V lost 4 bases to trimming and J lost 5 bases; unmatched junction nucleotides: 9.

The chain uses TRBV11-2 and TRBJ1-4; D unresolved. CDR3 length: 15 residues. Germline-derived CDR1 and CDR2 are SGHAT and FQNNGV. The V and J ends lost 2 bases and 0 bases respectively, with 7 bases between them. In DNA, the CDR3 is TGTGCCAGCAGCTTAAGAGGTGCAACTAATGAAAAACTGTTTTTT. It translates to CASSLRGATNEKLFF.

This chain joins TRBV5-1 and TRBJ1-4; TRBD1 agrees at 7 bases. Germline V gene data show CDR1 as SGHRS and CDR2 as YFSETQ. With V trimmed by 2 bases and J by 3 bases, 1 base remained unmatched. The CDR3 loop spans 14 amino acids. The CDR3 here is CASSLGQANEKLFF. DNA for the CDR3: TGCGCCAGCAGCTTAGGACAGGCTAATGAAAAACTGTTTTTT.

This clone was detected only a few times. Other nucleotide sequences in the sample specify the same CDR3. In DNA, the CDR3 is TGCAGTGCTAGAGACACAAGAGAGCAGTACTTC. Translated: CSARDTREQYF. The chain is built from TRBV20-1 and TRBJ2-7, with D hard to call. Germline assignment: CDR1 DFQATT and CDR2 SNEGSKA (reference sequence). The CDR3 sequence is 11 residues long. V was trimmed by 0 bases and J by 7 bases, leaving 7 bases between them.

This chain connects TRBV27 to TRBJ2-1; tentative D call: TRBD2 (6 bases). The CDR3 totals 15 residues. Germline values: CDR1 MNHEY, CDR2 SMNVEV (reference sequence). V lost 3 bases and J 7 bases, leaving 16 bases between the germline ends. CDR3 region: CASSFHGRGENEQFF. The CDR3 nucleotides are TGTGCCAGCAGTTTTCACGGGAGAGGGGAGAATGAGCAGTTCTTC.

The V gene is TRBV7-8, the J gene TRBJ2-3; TRBD2 matches at 9 bases. Trimming took 0 bases from V and 0 from J; bases not matched to a gene: 7. The CDR3 extends over 18 amino acids. Germline CDR1 is SGHVS and CDR2 is FQNEAQ. Here the CDR3 reads CASSLASGGYPSTDTQYF. The CDR3 region has the DNA TGTGCCAGCAGCTTAGCCAGCGGGGGGTACCCTAGCACAGATACGCAGTATTTT.

This sequence joins TRBV6-6 and TRBJ2-5; TRBD1 matches 7 bases. The CDR3 has 12 amino acids. J gave up 13 bases and V 4 bases, and 9 bases lay outside the gene matches. Germline values: CDR1 MNHNY, CDR2 SVGAGI (reference sequence). The CDR3 DNA sequence: TGTGCCAGCAGTTCAATAGGGGACAGCAGGTACTTC. Translating it yields CASSSIGDSRYF.

CDR3 nucleotides: TGTGCCAGCAATTTCTTAACAGGGGAGAGCAATCAGCCCCAGCATTTT. Translating it yields CASNFLTGESNQPQHF. The V and J genes are TRBV28 and TRBJ1-5; 7 bases map to TRBD1. The V and J ends lost 7 bases and 1 base, in that order; junction bases with no gene match: 10. Germline CDR1 is MDHEN and CDR2 is SYDVKM. CDR3 length equals 16 residues.

This clone was counted a single time. The rearrangement uses TRBV6-5 and TRBJ2-3; TRBD1 matches 7 bases. V gave up 6 bases and J gave up 2 bases; unmatched junction bases: 5. The CDR3 contains 14 residues. Germline V gene data show CDR1 as MNHEY and CDR2 as SVGAGI. The CDR3 loop is CASSLQGTTDTQYF. DNA for the CDR3: TGTGCCAGCAGCTTACAGGGGACCACAGATACGCAGTATTTT.

The chain combines TRBV5-1 with TRBJ2-5, with D tentatively TRBD2 (8 bases). The CDR3 runs to 16 residues. V gave up 4 bases and J gave up 5 bases, with 21 bases separating them. Germline V lookup: CDR1 SGHRS, CDR2 YFSETQ. The CDR3 loop is CASSPSPGGGKETQYF. CDR3 DNA sequence: TGCGCCAGCAGCCCGTCTCCGGGAGGGGGCAAGGAGACCCAGTACTTC.

The chain links TRBV27 to TRBJ1-5; a weak D match, TRBD1 (5 bases). Germline lookup yields CDR1 MNHEY and CDR2 SMNVEV (reference sequence). Trimming pared 0 bases from V and 7 bases from J, leaving 16 bases between. This CDR3 spans 16 amino acids. CDR3 nucleotide sequence: TGTGCCAGCAGTTTATCGTTTCAGGGTCGAGGACAGCCCCAGCATTTT. As protein: CASSLSFQGRGQPQHF.

The chain employs TRBV2 and TRBJ2-1, with 9 bases lining up with TRBD2. Unmatched junction bases numbered 13, after V lost 6 bases and J lost 7 bases. CDR1 and CDR2 (germline): SNHLY, FYNNEI. The CDR3 loop spans 16 amino acids. The CDR3 loop reads CASRTPRAGGPNEQFF. CDR3 nucleotides: TGTGCCAGCAGGACACCTCGGGCGGGGGGGCCTAATGAGCAGTTCTTC.

This clone was seen a handful of times. The CDR3: CASSFTRTNEQFF. The CDR3 DNA is TGTGCCAGCTCCTTTACTAGAACCAATGAGCAGTTCTTC. The J gene is TRBJ2-1, the V gene TRBV27; maybe TRBD2 (5 bases). V lost 8 bases and J 6 bases, leaving 14 bases between the germline ends. The CDR3 length is 13 residues. Looked up from germline, CDR1 is MNHEY and CDR2 is SMNVEV (reference sequence).

V and J are TRBV28 and TRBJ2-3, with D possibly matching TRBD1 (6 bases). Germline V gene data show CDR1 as MDHEN and CDR2 as SYDVKM. The CDR3 runs 20 residues. The V and J ends lost 5 bases and 2 bases respectively, with 29 bases between them. DNA for the CDR3: TGTGCCAGCAGTCCCCGCACAGGACAGTTCAGGGAGTCACACACAGATACGCAGTATTTT. Residues: CASSPRTGQFRESHTDTQYF.

The chain links TRBV12-3 or TRBV12-4 to TRBJ2-7; the D is unclear. Trimming removed 6 bases at V and 3 bases at J, with 9 bases between. CDR3 length equals 12 residues. CDR3 loop: CASSRVIYEQYF. CDR3 DNA: TGTGCCAGCAGCCGCGTGATCTACGAGCAGTACTTC.

J is TRBJ2-1 and V is TRBV6-2 or TRBV6-3; 7 nucleotides agree with TRBD1. J gave up 4 bases and V 4 bases, and 1 base lay outside the gene matches. Germline-derived CDR1 and CDR2 are MNHEY and SVGEGT. The CDR3 length is 13 residues. CDR3 nucleotide sequence: TGTGCCAGCAGTTTGGGACAGTACAATGAGCAGTTCTTC. It translates to CASSLGQYNEQFF.

The genes are TRBV5-1 and TRBJ2-5; D is possibly TRBD1 (6 bases). V lost 3 bases to trimming and J lost 5 bases, with 11 bases between them. This CDR3 has 13 amino acids. CDR1 is SGHRS, CDR2 YFSETQ, per germline. CDR3 protein: CASSSQGTETQYF. CDR3 sequence (DNA): TGCGCCAGCAGCTCACAGGGTACGGAGACCCAGTACTTC.

The table lists this clone with a count of one. The V and J genes are TRBV5-1 and TRBJ2-1; tentative D call: TRBD2 (6 bases). The CDR3 contains 14 residues. The germline V gene encodes CDR1 SGHRS and CDR2 YFSETQ. V lost 3 bases and J lost 5, with 12 bases in between. The CDR3 reads CASSWRGGNNEQFF. As DNA, the CDR3 is TGCGCCAGCAGCTGGCGGGGCGGGAACAATGAGCAGTTCTTC.

This clone was seen only a few times. V is TRBV4-1 and J is TRBJ2-7, with no clear D. The CDR3 is 14 residues long. Trimming took off 1 base at V and 1 base at J, with 8 bases between the two ends. Germline V gene data show CDR1 as MGHRA and CDR2 as YSYEKL. The DNA of the CDR3 is TGCGCCAGCAGCCAAGTAGTAATGTCCTACGAGCAGTACTTC. As protein: CASSQVVMSYEQYF.

The chain employs TRBV4-1 and TRBJ1-2; TRBD1 matches 7 bases. The CDR3 runs to 14 residues. With 4 bases clipped from V and 4 bases from J, the junction kept 6 bases outside the gene matches. The V gene's germline CDR1 is MGHRA and CDR2 YSYEKL. The CDR3 loop reads CASSPTGLVYGYTF. CDR3 DNA: TGCGCCAGCAGCCCGACAGGGCTAGTCTATGGCTACACCTTC.

This chain connects TRBV10-2 to TRBJ2-7, with D possibly TRBD2 on 5 matching bases. This CDR3 is 12 amino acids long. V was pared by 2 bases and J by 7 bases, with 9 bases between. Germline V gene data show CDR1 as WSHSY and CDR2 as SAAADI. The CDR3 bases are TGCGCCAGCAGTGAGGGACCGGGGGAGCAGTACTTC. Amino acids: CASSEGPGEQYF.

The chain has TRBV27 and TRBJ1-2; D may be TRBD1 (6 bases). Germline assignment: CDR1 MNHEY and CDR2 SMNVEV (reference sequence). The CDR3 is 15 amino acids. The ends were cut back, 2 bases at V and 5 bases at J, with 15 bases in the middle. The CDR3 DNA reads as TGTGCCAGCAGTTTACGACAGGAGCCGACTTATGGCTACACCTTC. Amino acid sequence: CASSLRQEPTYGYTF.

Of note for this clone: The sample holds other DNA sequences that translate to the same CDR3. The chain recombines TRBV27 with TRBJ1-4, with unresolved D. This CDR3 contains 14 residues. Trimming took 5 bases from V and 1 from J, leaving 8 bases between them. Germline-derived CDR1 and CDR2 are MNHEY and SMNVEV (reference sequence). The CDR3 bases are TGTGCCAGCAGTCCGCGGGGAACTAATGAAAAACTGTTTTTT. This gives the protein CASSPRGTNEKLFF.

V gene TRBV7-8 combines with J gene TRBJ2-2; D is undetermined. Germline V CDR1 and CDR2: SGHVS, FQNEAQ. V lost 5 bases, J lost 3 bases, and 13 bases lay in between. The CDR3 runs 15 residues. For the CDR3, the DNA is TGTGCCAGCAGCGCCCCGGGTGGCTACACCGGGGAGCTGTTTTTT. This translates into CASSAPGGYTGELFF.

The V and J genes are TRBV5-4 and TRBJ2-7, with 9 bases fitting TRBD2. The germline gives CDR1 SGHNT, CDR2 YYREEE (reference sequence). CDR3 length: 15 amino acids. J was trimmed by 2 bases and V by 3 bases; bases with no gene match: 6. The CDR3 sequence: CASSSGLALAYEQYF. The CDR3 DNA follows: TGTGCCAGCAGCTCCGGACTAGCGCTCGCCTACGAGCAGTACTTC.

The chain recombines TRBV9 with TRBJ2-7, with D uncertain. The CDR3 extends over 14 amino acids. V gave up 0 bases and J gave up 2 bases, with 9 bases separating them. Germline V gives CDR1 SGDLS, CDR2 YYNGEE. The CDR3 reads CASSVASNPYEQYF. The CDR3 DNA reads TGTGCCAGCAGCGTAGCGTCTAATCCCTACGAGCAGTACTTC.

J is TRBJ2-1 and V is TRBV11-2; 8 bases fit TRBD2. This CDR3 has 15 amino acids. CDR1 SGHAT and CDR2 FQNNGV come from the germline V gene. Trimming took 3 bases from V and 4 from J; bases not matched to a gene: 5. CDR3 sequence: CASSFGGGPYNEQFF. Here the CDR3 DNA reads TGTGCCAGCAGCTTTGGCGGGGGGCCATACAATGAGCAGTTCTTC.